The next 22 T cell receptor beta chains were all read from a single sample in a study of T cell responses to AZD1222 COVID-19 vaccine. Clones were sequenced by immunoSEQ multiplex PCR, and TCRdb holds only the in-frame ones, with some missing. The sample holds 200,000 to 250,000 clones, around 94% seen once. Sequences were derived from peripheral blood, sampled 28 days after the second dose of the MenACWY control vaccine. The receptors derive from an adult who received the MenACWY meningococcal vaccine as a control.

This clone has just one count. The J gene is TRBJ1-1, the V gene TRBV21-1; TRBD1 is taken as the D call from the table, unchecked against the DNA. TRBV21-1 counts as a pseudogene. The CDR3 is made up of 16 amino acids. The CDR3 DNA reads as TGTGCCAGCAGCAAGGATCAGGGGGCCATGGGCACTGAAGCTTTCTTT. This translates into CASSKDQGAMGTEAFF.

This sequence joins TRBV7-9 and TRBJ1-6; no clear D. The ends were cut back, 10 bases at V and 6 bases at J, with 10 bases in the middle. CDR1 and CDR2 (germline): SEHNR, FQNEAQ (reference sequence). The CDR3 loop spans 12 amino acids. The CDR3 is CATSQANSPLHF. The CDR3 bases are TGTGCCACAAGCCAGGCTAATTCACCCCTCCACTTT.

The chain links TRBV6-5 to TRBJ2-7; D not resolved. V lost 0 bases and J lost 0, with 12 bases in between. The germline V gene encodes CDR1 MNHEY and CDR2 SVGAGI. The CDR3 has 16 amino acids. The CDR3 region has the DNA TGTGCCAGCAGTTACTCTGGCGCAAGGAGCTCCTACGAGCAGTACTTC. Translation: CASSYSGARSSYEQYF.

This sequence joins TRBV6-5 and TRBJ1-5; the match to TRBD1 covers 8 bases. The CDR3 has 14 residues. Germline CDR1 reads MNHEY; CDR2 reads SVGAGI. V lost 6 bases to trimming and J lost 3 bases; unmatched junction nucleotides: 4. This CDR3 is CASRGQGNNQPQHF. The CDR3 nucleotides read TGTGCCAGCAGAGGACAGGGAAACAATCAGCCCCAGCATTTT.

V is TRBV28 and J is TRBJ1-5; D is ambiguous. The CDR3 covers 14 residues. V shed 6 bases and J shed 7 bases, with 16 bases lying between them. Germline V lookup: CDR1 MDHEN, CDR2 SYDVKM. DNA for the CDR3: TGTGCCAGCAGACCCCATTCTAGCGGGCAGCCCCAGCATTTT. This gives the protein CASRPHSSGQPQHF. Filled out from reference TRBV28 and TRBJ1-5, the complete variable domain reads DVKVTQSSRYLVKRTGEKVFLECVQDMDHENMFWYRQDPGLGLRLIYFSYDVKMKEKGDIPEGYSVSREKKERFSLILESASTNQTSMYLCASRPHSSGQPQHFGDGTRLSIL.

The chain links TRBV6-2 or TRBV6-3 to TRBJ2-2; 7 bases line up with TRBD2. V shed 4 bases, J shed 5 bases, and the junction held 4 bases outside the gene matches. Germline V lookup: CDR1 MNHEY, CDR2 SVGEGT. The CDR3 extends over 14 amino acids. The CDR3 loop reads CASSWGGGTGELFF. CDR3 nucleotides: TGTGCCAGCAGTTGGGGGGGAGGTACCGGGGAGCTGTTTTTT.

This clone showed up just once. The CDR3 reads CASSLASGTGPYEQYF. The CDR3 DNA is TGTGCCAGCAGCTTAGCCTCCGGGACAGGGCCCTACGAGCAGTACTTC. This chain connects TRBV7-6 to TRBJ2-7; the match to TRBD1 covers 9 bases. V lost 0 bases to trimming and J lost 2 bases; unmatched junction nucleotides: 5. The CDR3 spans 16 residues. The germline V gene has CDR1 SGHVS and CDR2 FNYEAQ.

CDR3: CASSHEGLNTEAFF. The CDR3 DNA reads as TGTGCCAGCAGTCACGAGGGTTTGAACACTGAAGCTTTCTTT. This chain joins TRBV28 and TRBJ1-1; D gene unclear. The V gene's germline CDR1 is MDHEN and CDR2 SYDVKM. The CDR3 sequence is 14 residues long. Trimming took 5 bases from V and 0 from J, leaving 10 bases between them.

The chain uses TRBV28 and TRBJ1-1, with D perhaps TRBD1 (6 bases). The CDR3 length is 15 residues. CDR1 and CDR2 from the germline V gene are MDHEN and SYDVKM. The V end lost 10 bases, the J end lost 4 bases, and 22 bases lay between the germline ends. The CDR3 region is CAKWTRGPSVTEAFF. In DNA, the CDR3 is TGTGCCAAGTGGACCCGGGGGCCATCGGTCACTGAAGCTTTCTTT.

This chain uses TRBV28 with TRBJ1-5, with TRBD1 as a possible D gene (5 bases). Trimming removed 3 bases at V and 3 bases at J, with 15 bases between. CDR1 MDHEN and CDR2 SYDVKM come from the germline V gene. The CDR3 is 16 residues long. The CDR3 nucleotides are TGTGCCAGCAGTTTTGGGACGGCCGATTTCAATCAGCCCCAGCATTTT. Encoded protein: CASSFGTADFNQPQHF.

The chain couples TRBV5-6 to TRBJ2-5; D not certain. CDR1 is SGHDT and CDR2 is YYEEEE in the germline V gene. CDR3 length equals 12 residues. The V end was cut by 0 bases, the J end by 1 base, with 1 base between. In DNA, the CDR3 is TGTGCCAGCAGCTTGGTCCAAGAGACCCAGTACTTC. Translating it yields CASSLVQETQYF. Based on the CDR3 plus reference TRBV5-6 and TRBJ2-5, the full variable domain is DAGVTQSPTHLIKTRGQQVTLRCSPKSGHDTVSWYQQALGQGPQFIFQYYEEEERQRGNFPDRFSGHQFPNYSSELNVNALLLGDSALYLCASSLVQETQYFGPGTRLLVL.

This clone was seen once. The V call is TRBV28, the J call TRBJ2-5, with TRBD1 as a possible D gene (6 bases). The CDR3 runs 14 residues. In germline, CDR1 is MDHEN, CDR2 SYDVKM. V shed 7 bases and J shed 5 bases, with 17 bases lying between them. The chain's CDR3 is CASTPIGQSETQYF. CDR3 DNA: TGTGCCAGCACCCCAATAGGACAGTCTGAGACCCAGTACTTC.

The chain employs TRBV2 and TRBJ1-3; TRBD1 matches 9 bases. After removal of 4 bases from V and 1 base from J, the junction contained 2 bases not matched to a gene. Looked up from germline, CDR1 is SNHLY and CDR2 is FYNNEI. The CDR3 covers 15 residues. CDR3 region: CASSVGTGSGNTIYF. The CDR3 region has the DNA TGTGCCAGCAGTGTTGGGACAGGGTCTGGAAACACCATATATTTT.

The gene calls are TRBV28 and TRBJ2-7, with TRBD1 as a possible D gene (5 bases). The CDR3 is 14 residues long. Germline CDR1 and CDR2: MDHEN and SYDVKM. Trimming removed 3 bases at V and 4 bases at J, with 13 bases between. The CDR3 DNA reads TGTGCCAGCAGTTTTCAGGATAGGGGTTACGAGCAGTACTTC. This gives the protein CASSFQDRGYEQYF.

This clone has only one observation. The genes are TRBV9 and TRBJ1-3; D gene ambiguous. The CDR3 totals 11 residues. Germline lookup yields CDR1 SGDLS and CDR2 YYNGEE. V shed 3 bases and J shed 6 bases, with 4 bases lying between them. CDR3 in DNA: TGTGCCAGCAGCGATATAAACACCATATATTTT. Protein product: CASSDINTIYF.

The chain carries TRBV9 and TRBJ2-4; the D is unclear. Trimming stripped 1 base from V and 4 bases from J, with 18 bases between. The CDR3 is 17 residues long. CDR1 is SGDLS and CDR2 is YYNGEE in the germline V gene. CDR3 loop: CASSVSPGPWGKNIQYF. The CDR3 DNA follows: TGTGCCAGCAGCGTAAGCCCCGGACCTTGGGGTAAAAACATTCAGTACTTC.

CDR3 sequence (DNA): TGTGCCAGCAGCCAGGGGCAGGGGCTGAACACTGAAGCTTTCTTT. This sequence encodes CASSQGQGLNTEAFF. J is TRBJ1-1 and V is TRBV3-1 (or the pseudogene TRBV3-2); D is possibly TRBD1 (6 bases). CDR1 and CDR2 (germline): LGHDT, YNNKEL (reference sequence). The CDR3 spans 15 residues. Trimming took off 3 bases at V and 0 bases at J, with 11 bases between the two ends.

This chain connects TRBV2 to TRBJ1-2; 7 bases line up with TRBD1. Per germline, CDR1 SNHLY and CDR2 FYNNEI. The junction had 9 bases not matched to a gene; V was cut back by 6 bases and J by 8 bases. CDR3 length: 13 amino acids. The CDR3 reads CASRPGQQSGYTF. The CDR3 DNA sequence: TGTGCCAGCAGACCGGGACAGCAGAGCGGCTACACCTTC.

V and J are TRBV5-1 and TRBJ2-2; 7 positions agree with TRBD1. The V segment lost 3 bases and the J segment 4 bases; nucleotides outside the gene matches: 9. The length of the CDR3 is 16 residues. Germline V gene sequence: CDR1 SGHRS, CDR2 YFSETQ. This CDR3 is CASSSGQASATGELFF. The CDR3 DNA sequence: TGCGCCAGCAGCTCCGGACAGGCCTCGGCCACCGGGGAGCTGTTTTTT.

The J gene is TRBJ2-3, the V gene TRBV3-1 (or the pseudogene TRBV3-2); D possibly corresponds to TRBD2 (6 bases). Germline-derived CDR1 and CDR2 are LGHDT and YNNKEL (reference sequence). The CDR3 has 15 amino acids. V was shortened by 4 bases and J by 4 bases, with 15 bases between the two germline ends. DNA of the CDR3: TGTGCCAGCAGCCGGTCAGGAGGGTCCCCAGATACGCAGTATTTT. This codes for CASSRSGGSPDTQYF.

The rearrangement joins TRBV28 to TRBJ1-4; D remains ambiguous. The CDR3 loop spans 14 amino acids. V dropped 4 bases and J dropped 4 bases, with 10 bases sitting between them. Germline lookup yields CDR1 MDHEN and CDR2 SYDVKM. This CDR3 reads CASSSGRSNEKLFF. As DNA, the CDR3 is TGTGCCAGCAGTTCAGGTAGAAGTAATGAAAAACTGTTTTTT.

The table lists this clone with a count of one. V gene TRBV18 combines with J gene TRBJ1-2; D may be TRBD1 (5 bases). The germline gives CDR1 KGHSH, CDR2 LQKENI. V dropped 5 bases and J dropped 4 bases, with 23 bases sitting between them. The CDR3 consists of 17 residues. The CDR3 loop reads CASSTDKDIARGYGYTF. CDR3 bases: TGTGCCAGCTCAACGGACAAGGACATAGCTCGGGGCTATGGCTACACCTTC. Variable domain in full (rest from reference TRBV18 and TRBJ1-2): NAGVMQNPRHLVRRRGQEARLRCSPMKGHSHVYWYRQLPEEGLKFMVYLQKENIIDESGMPKERFSAEFPKEGPSILRIQQVVRGDSAAYFCASSTDKDIARGYGYTFGSGTRLTVV.